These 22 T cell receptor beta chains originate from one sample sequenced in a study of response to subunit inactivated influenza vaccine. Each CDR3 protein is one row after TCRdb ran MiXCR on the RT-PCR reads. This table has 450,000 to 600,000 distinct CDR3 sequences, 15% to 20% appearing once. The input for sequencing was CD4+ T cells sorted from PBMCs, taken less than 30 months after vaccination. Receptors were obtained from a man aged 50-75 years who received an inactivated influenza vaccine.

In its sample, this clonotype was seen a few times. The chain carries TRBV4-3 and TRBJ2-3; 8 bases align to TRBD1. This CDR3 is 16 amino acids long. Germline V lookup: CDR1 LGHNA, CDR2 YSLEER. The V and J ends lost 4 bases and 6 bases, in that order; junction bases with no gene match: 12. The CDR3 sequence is CASSPNLGQGGDTQYF. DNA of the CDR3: TGCGCCAGCAGCCCAAACCTCGGACAGGGAGGCGATACGCAGTATTTT.

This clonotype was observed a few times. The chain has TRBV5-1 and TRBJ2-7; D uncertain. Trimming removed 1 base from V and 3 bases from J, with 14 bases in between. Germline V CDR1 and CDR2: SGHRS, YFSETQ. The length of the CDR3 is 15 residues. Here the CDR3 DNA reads TGCGCCAGCAGCTTGTCCGGTGACCACAGCTACGAGCAGTACTTC. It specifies CASSLSGDHSYEQYF.

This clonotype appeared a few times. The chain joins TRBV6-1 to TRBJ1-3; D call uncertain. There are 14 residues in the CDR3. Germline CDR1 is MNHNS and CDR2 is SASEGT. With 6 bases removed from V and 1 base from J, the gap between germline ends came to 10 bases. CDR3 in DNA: TGTGCCAGCAGAGTCGACCAATCTGGAAACACCATATATTTT. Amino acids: CASRVDQSGNTIYF.

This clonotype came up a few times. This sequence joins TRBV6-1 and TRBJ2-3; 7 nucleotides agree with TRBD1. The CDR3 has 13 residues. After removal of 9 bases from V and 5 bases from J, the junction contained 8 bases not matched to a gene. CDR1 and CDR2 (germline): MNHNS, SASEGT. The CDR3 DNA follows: TGTGCCAGTAGGACAGGTTCGGGAGATACGCAGTATTTT. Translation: CASRTGSGDTQYF.

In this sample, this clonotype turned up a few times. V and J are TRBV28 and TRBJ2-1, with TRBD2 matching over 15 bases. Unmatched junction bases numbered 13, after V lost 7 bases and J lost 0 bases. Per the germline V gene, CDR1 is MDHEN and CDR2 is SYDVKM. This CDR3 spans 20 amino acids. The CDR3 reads CASTLRRGLAGGYSYNEQFF. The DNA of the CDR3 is TGTGCCAGCACCTTAAGGCGGGGACTAGCGGGAGGCTACTCCTACAATGAGCAGTTCTTC.

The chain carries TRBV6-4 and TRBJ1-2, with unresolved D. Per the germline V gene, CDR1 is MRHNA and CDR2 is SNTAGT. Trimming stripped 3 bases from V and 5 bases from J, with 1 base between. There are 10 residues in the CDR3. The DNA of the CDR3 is TGTGCCAGCAGTGATTATGGCTACACCTTC. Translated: CASSDYGYTF.

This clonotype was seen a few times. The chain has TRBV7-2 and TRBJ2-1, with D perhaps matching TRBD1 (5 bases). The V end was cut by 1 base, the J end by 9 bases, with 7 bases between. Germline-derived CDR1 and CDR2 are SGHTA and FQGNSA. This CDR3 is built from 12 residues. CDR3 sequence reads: CASSLVGAEQFF. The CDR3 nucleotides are TGTGCCAGCAGCTTAGTTGGGGCTGAGCAGTTCTTC.

CDR3 protein: CSAPRTGGLRNTIYF. In DNA, the CDR3 is TGCAGTGCTCCCCGGACAGGGGGCTTAAGAAACACCATATATTTT. The genes are TRBV20-1 and TRBJ1-3; 11 bases agree with TRBD1. Germline trimming cut 5 bases from V and 5 bases from J; bases unmatched to any gene: 8. The CDR3 is made up of 15 amino acids. Per germline, CDR1 DFQATT and CDR2 SNEGSKA (reference sequence).

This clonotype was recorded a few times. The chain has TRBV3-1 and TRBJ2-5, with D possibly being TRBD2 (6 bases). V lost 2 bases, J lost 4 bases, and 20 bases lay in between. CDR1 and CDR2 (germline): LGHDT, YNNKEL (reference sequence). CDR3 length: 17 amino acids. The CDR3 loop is CASSQPLTGEAGETQYF. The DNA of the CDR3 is TGTGCCAGCAGCCAACCCCTGACGGGGGAGGCGGGAGAGACCCAGTACTTC.

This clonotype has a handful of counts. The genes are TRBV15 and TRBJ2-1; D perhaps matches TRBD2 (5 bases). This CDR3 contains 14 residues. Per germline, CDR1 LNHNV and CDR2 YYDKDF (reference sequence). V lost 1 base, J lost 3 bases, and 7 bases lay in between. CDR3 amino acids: CATSRASLYNEQFF. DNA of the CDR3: TGTGCCACCAGCAGAGCTAGCCTCTACAATGAGCAGTTCTTC.

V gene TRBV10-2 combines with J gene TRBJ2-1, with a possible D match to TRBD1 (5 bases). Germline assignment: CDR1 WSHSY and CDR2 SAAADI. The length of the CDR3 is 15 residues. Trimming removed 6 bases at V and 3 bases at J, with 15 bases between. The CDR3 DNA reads TGCGCCAGCAGCCCTTGGGGCACTCTCTACAATGAGCAGTTCTTC. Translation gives CASSPWGTLYNEQFF.

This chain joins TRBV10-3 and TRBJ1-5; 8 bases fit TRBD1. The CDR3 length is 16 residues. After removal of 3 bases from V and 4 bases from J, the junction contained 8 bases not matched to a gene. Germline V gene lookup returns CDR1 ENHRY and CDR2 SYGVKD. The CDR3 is CAISEGGQALNQPQHF. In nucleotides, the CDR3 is TGTGCCATCAGTGAAGGGGGACAGGCTCTGAATCAGCCCCAGCATTTT.

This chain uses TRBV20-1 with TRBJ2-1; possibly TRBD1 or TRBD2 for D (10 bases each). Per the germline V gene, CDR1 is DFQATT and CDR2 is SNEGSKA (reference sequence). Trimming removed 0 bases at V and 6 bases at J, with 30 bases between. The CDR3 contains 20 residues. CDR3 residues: CSARDRPGQGRLAGVNEQFF. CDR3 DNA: TGCAGTGCTAGAGATCGGCCGGGACAGGGGCGTCTAGCGGGAGTCAATGAGCAGTTCTTC.

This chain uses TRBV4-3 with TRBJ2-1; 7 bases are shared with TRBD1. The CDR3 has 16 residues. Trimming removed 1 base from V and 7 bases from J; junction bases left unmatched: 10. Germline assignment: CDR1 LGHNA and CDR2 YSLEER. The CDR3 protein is CASSQGGQRGSNEQFF. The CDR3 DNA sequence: TGCGCCAGCAGCCAAGGGGGACAGCGCGGGTCAAATGAGCAGTTCTTC.

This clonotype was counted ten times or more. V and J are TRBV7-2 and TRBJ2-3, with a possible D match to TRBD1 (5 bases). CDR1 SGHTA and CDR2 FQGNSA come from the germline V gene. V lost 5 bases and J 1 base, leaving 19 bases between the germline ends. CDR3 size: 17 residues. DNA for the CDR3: TGTGCCAGCAGCCCCGACCTTATTGGGGCCGGCACAGATACGCAGTATTTT. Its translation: CASSPDLIGAGTDTQYF.

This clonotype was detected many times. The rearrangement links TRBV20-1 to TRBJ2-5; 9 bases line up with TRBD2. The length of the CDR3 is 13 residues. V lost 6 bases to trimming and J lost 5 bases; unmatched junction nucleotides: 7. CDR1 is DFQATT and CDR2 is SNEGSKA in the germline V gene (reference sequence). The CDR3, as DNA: TGCAGTGCAGAAAGCGGGAGGAAGGAGACCCAGTACTTC. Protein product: CSAESGRKETQYF.

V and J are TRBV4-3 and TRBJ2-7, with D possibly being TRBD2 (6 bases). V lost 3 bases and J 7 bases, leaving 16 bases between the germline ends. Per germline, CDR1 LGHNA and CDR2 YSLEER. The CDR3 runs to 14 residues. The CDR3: CASSQGGHRLEQYF. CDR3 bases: TGCGCCAGCAGCCAGGGAGGACACCGTTTGGAGCAGTACTTC.

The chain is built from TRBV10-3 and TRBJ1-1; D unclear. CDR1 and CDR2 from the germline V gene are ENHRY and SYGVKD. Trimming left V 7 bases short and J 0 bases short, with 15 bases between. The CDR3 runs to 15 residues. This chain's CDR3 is CAIKKSDRLNTEAFF. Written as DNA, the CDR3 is TGTGCCATCAAGAAAAGTGATAGGCTGAACACTGAAGCTTTCTTT.

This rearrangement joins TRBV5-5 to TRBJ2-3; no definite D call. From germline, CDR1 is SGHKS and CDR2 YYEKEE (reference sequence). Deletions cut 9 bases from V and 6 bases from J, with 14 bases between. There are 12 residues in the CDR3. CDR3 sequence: CAIGFGWDTQYF. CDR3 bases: TGTGCCATCGGCTTCGGGTGGGATACGCAGTATTTT.

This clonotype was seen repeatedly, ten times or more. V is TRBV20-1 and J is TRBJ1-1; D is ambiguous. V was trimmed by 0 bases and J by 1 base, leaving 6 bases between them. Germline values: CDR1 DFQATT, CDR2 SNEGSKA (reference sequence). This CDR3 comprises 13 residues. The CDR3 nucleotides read TGCAGTGCTAGAGAAGGATGGAACACTGAAGCTTTCTTT. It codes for CSAREGWNTEAFF.

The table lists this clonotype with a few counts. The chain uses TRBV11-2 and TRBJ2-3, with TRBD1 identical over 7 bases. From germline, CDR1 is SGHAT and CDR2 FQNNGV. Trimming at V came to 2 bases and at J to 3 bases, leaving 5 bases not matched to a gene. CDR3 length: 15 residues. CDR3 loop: CASSLREGATDTQYF. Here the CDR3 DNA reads TGTGCCAGCAGCTTAAGAGAGGGGGCTACAGATACGCAGTATTTT.

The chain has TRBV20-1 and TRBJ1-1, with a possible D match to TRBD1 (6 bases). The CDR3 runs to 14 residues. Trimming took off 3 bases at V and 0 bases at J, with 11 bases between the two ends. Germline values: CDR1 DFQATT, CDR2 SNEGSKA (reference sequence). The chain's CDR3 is CSASRGRMNTEAFF. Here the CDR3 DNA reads TGCAGTGCTAGTCGGGGGCGGATGAACACTGAAGCTTTCTTT.